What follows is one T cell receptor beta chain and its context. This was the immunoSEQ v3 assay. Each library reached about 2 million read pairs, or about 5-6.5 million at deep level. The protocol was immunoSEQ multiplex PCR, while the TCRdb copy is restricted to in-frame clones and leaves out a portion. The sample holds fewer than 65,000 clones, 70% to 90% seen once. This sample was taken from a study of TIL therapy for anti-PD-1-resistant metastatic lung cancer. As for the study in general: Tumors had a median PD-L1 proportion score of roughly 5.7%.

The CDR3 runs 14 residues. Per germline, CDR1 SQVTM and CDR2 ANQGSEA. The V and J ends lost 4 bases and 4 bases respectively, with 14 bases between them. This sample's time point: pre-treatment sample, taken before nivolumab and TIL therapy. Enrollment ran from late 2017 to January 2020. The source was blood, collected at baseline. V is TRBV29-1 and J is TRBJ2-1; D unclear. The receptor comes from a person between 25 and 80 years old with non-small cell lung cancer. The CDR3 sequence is CSVGSTHTYNEQFF. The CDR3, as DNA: TGCAGCGTTGGAAGCACGCATACTTACAATGAGCAGTTCTTC.